These 19 T cell receptor beta chains originate from one sample sequenced in a study of blood T cells in healthy people across ages. Primers used in a second PCR of roughly 6 to 11 cycles were a sample-barcoded 5' primer and a J-beta primer mix. TCRdb used MiXCR to reprocess the 5' RACE reads, holding one entry per CDR3 protein. The profile shows roughly 1,700,000 distinct CDR3 sequences, roughly 27% of them singletons. The sequencing sample was made of blood. These receptors were taken from a woman between 25 and 40 years old in good health.

This clonotype has a count of ten or more. V gene TRBV24-1 combines with J gene TRBJ2-5, with 11 positions matching TRBD1. The CDR3 spans 15 residues. The junction had 2 bases not matched to a gene; V was cut back by 2 bases and J by 4 bases. Germline lookup yields CDR1 KGHDR and CDR2 SFDVKD. The CDR3 loop is CATSDSGTGGETQYF. CDR3 nucleotides: TGTGCCACCAGTGATTCCGGGACAGGGGGAGAGACCCAGTACTTC.

The chain links TRBV20-1 to TRBJ1-5; TRBD1 is a possible D gene (6 bases). V was trimmed by 7 bases and J by 2 bases, leaving 12 bases between them. There are 13 residues in the CDR3. Germline loops: CDR1 DFQATT, CDR2 SNEGSKA (reference sequence). DNA of the CDR3: TGCAGTGTTTTAGGGGGGGGCAATCAGCCCCAGCATTTT. Its protein is CSVLGGGNQPQHF.

The chain couples TRBV30 to TRBJ2-3; D tentatively fits TRBD1 or TRBD2 (5 bases each). The CDR3 runs to 15 residues. V lost 5 bases and J 3 bases, leaving 18 bases between the germline ends. Germline lookup yields CDR1 GTSNPN and CDR2 SVGIG (reference sequence). The DNA for the CDR3 is TGTGCCTGGGGCGCCGGGCCAGGGAGTACAGATACGCAGTATTTT. Its translation: CAWGAGPGSTDTQYF.

A word on this clonotype: This may come from a read error, since a much larger clone is one base off. CDR3 coding DNA: TGTGCCAGTAGTACAACTCCAAATCTAGAGGACGAGCAGTACTTC. This translates into CASSTTPNLEDEQYF. This chain connects TRBV19 to TRBJ2-7, with D unresolved. This CDR3 region has 15 residues. Looked up from germline, CDR1 is LNHDA and CDR2 is SQIVND (reference sequence). V lost 4 bases to trimming and J lost 5 bases, with 18 bases between them.

This clonotype occurred a few times. The rearrangement joins TRBV3-1 to TRBJ1-1, with 7 bases matching TRBD1. This CDR3 has 15 residues. Germline V CDR1 and CDR2: LGHDT, YNNKEL (reference sequence). The V segment lost 7 bases and the J segment 0 bases; nucleotides outside the gene matches: 8. CDR3 amino acids: CASIKRGQLNTEAFF. CDR3 in DNA: TGTGCCAGCATCAAACGGGGACAGTTGAACACTGAAGCTTTCTTT. The variable domain in full, completed from reference TRBV3-1 and TRBJ1-1, reads DTAVSQTPKYLVTQMGNDKSIKCEQNLGHDTMYWYKQDSKKFLKIMFSYNNKELIINETVPNRFSPKSPDKAHLNLHINSLELGDSAVYFCASIKRGQLNTEAFFGQGTRLTVV.

This clonotype was detected many times. This sequence joins TRBV6-5 and TRBJ2-1, with 8 bases that match TRBD2. Germline trimming cut 6 bases from V and 8 bases from J; bases unmatched to any gene: 12. Germline lookup yields CDR1 MNHEY and CDR2 SVGAGI. There are 15 residues in the CDR3. The CDR3 sequence: CASSSGTSNPHEQFF. The DNA of the CDR3 is TGTGCCAGCAGCTCCGGGACTAGTAATCCCCATGAGCAGTTCTTC.

Comments on this clonotype: One end of the junction varies from germline; a read error may be responsible. The chain recombines TRBV4-3 with TRBJ1-3, with unresolved D. The CDR3 is made up of 16 amino acids. The germline gives CDR1 LGHNA, CDR2 YSLEER. CDR3 in DNA: TGCGCCAGCAGCTCCCAGATCCGGAACTCTGGGAACACCATATATTTT. Amino acid sequence: CASSSQIRNSGNTIYF.

This clonotype was found many times. The chain joins TRBV29-1 to TRBJ2-5; D unresolved. Deletions cut 4 bases from V and 5 bases from J, with 8 bases between. CDR3 length: 11 residues. Germline V gives CDR1 SQVTM, CDR2 ANQGSEA. The CDR3 protein is CSVGRVETQYF. In DNA, the CDR3 is TGCAGCGTTGGTAGGGTTGAGACCCAGTACTTC.

With respect to this clonotype: The junction shows a germline mismatch at one end, possibly a read error. The V call is TRBV5-1, the J call TRBJ2-5; tentatively, D is TRBD1 or TRBD2 (5 bases each). The last part of the DNA fits TRBJ2-7 better; the J call may be wrong. This CDR3 is built from 13 residues. Germline CDR1 is SGHRS and CDR2 is YFSETQ. This CDR3 reads CASSTGPSCEQYF. CDR3 DNA sequence: TGCGCCAGCAGCACGGGACCGTCCTGCGAGCAGTACTTC.

This clonotype has only a few counts. The CDR3 sequence: CASSQERAGPNEKLFF. The CDR3 nucleotides read TGCGCCAGCAGCCAAGAACGGGCAGGCCCGAATGAAAAACTGTTTTTT. J is TRBJ1-4 and V is TRBV4-1, with D unresolved. CDR1 is MGHRA and CDR2 is YSYEKL in the germline V gene. The CDR3 contains 16 residues. With 0 bases removed from V and 5 bases from J, the gap between germline ends came to 13 bases.

V gene TRBV7-2 combines with J gene TRBJ2-3, with D maybe TRBD2 (7 bases). The V and J ends lost 2 bases and 4 bases respectively, with 19 bases between them. Germline V gene lookup returns CDR1 SGHTA and CDR2 FQGNSA. The CDR3 contains 17 residues. CDR3 loop: CASSLRGGPWQADTQYF. In DNA form, the CDR3 reads TGTGCCAGCAGCTTAAGGGGGGGACCCTGGCAGGCAGATACGCAGTATTTT.

V is TRBV14 and J is TRBJ2-3, with D unclear. There are 15 residues in the CDR3. Per the germline V gene, CDR1 is SGHDN and CDR2 is FVKESK. Trimming removed 3 bases at V and 1 base at J, with 11 bases between. CDR3 protein: CASSQALPGTDTQYF. In DNA, the CDR3 is TGTGCCAGCAGCCAGGCACTACCAGGCACAGATACGCAGTATTTT.

The rearrangement links TRBV5-6 to TRBJ1-2, with no clear D. The V end lost 3 bases, the J end lost 2 bases, and 11 bases lay between the germline ends. The CDR3 covers 14 residues. CDR1 SGHDT and CDR2 YYEEEE come from the germline V gene. Written as DNA, the CDR3 is TGTGCCAGCAGCTCCCTCGGGCCAAACTATGGCTACACCTTC. It codes for CASSSLGPNYGYTF.

This chain connects TRBV28 to TRBJ1-1, with unresolved D. There are 13 residues in the CDR3. V lost 3 bases to trimming and J lost 10 bases, with 15 bases between them. Per germline, CDR1 MDHEN and CDR2 SYDVKM. CDR3 sequence: CASSLQLQRSAFF. The CDR3 nucleotides read TGTGCCAGCAGTTTGCAACTACAGAGATCAGCTTTCTTT.

The rearrangement joins TRBV18 to TRBJ2-3; D is ambiguous. The CDR3 length is 12 residues. CDR1 and CDR2 (germline): KGHSH, LQKENI. Between the trimmed V and J ends, which lost 6 bases and 5 bases, there was a span of 9 bases. In nucleotides, the CDR3 is TGTGCCAGCTCTACAGACCTAGATACGCAGTATTTT. Encoded protein: CASSTDLDTQYF.

V and J are TRBV10-3 and TRBJ1-6; 10 bases match TRBD1. This CDR3 contains 17 residues. The germline V gene encodes CDR1 ENHRY and CDR2 SYGVKD. With V trimmed by 2 bases and J by 6 bases, 7 bases remained unmatched. CDR3 sequence: CAISEAPGQGTNSPLHF. For the CDR3, the DNA is TGTGCCATCAGTGAGGCACCGGGACAGGGGACTAATTCACCCCTCCACTTT.

This clonotype was seen repeatedly, ten times or more. This chain links TRBV29-1 with TRBJ2-1, with unresolved D. The CDR3 is 12 amino acids. V was shortened by 7 bases and J by 8 bases, with 15 bases between the two germline ends. Germline CDR1 and CDR2: SQVTM and ANQGSEA. The CDR3 loop is CSAGRRSDEQFF. The CDR3 DNA is TGCAGCGCCGGAAGGAGATCCGATGAGCAGTTCTTC.

This clonotype has at least ten counts. The rearrangement links TRBV20-1 to TRBJ2-7, with D perhaps given as TRBD1 or TRBD2 (5 bases each). Deletions cut 5 bases from V and 5 bases from J, with 16 bases between. This CDR3 region has 13 residues. CDR1 and CDR2 (germline): DFQATT, SNEGSKA (reference sequence). The CDR3 region is CSALRGLMDEQYF. CDR3 nucleotide sequence: TGCAGTGCTCTGAGGGGATTAATGGACGAGCAGTACTTC.

This clonotype was recorded at least ten times. The rearrangement links TRBV7-2 to TRBJ2-2, with D possibly being TRBD1 (5 bases). The CDR3 consists of 18 residues. V was pared by 3 bases and J by 1 base, with 18 bases between. Germline V CDR1 and CDR2: SGHTA, FQGNSA. The CDR3 DNA reads as TGTGCCAGCAGCTTGGGTTTGGGGCAGGGTCGGAACACCGGGGAGCTGTTTTTT. Translating gives CASSLGLGQGRNTGELFF.